The following is a T cell receptor (beta chain) sequence with its context. Antigen unknown. Generated by immunoSEQ multiplex PCR, the TCRdb table keeps only in-frame clones and is missing some. Of tens of thousands of clones listed, approximately 89% are singletons. The data were taken from a study of a mutant IDH1 vaccine in newly diagnosed glioma. As for the study in general: Prior therapy was radiotherapy, temozolomide, or both; most received both.

Time point specified: week 11, during vaccination. In the vaccine, a single dose held 300 ug of the mutant IDH1 20-mer peptide, along with topical imiquimod. Donor tumors were new WHO grade 3 or 4 IDH1-mutant, ATRX-lost astrocytomas. V shed 5 bases and J shed 4 bases, with 15 bases lying between them. The CDR3 loop spans 14 amino acids. Germline-derived CDR1 and CDR2 are SQVTM and ANQGSEA. Points from the study as a whole: Vaccine-induced immune responses were detected in approximately 93% of patients. Among top peripheral T cell clonotypes, changes seemed unrelated to pseudoprogression.

This chain links TRBV29-1 with TRBJ2-1; D possibly matches TRBD1 or TRBD2 (5 bases each). The TCR comes from a woman in her 40s with glioma. This specimen consisted of PBMCs, obtained from a glioma patient whose treatment included an IDH1 peptide vaccine. CDR3 in DNA: TGCAGCGTTCCCCCCGGGACGGATTACAATGAGCAGTTCTTC. Translating gives CSVPPGTDYNEQFF.